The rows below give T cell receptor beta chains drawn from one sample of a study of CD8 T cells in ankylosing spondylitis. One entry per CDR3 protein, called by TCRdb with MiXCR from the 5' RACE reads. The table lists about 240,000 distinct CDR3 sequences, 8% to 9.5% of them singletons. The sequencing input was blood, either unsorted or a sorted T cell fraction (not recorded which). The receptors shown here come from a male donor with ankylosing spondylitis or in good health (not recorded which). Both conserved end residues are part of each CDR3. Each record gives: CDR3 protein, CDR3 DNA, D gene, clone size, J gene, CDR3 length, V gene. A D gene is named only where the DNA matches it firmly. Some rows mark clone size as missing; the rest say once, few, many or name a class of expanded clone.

CASSLNPPHEQYF	TGCGCCAGCAGCTTGAACCCGCCCCACGAGCAGTACTTC	-	many	TRBJ2-7	13	TRBV5-1
CAMSPAIPSTEAFF	TGTGCCATGAGCCCCGCGATTCCCAGCACTGAAGCTTTCTTT	-	-	TRBJ1-1	14	TRBV5-3
CASSALPGQGDNEQFF	TGTGCCAGCAGCGCCCTACCGGGACAGGGTGATAATGAGCAGTTCTTC	TRBD1	many	TRBJ2-1	16	TRBV7-9
CSVALISGNTIYF	TGCAGCGTTGCGCTTATCTCTGGAAACACCATATATTTT	-	many	TRBJ1-3	13	TRBV29-1
CAISEGTSDEQYF	TGTGCCATCAGCGAGGGGACTAGCGACGAGCAGTACTTC	TRBD2	many	TRBJ2-7	13	TRBV10-3
CASSVERSSDTQYF	TGTGCCAGCAGCGTAGAGAGAAGTTCGGATACGCAGTATTTT	-	-	TRBJ2-3	14	TRBV9
CASSSRGQGALNSGNTIYF	TGTGCCAGCAGCTCCAGGGGACAGGGGGCCCTTAACTCTGGAAACACCATATATTTT	TRBD1	few	TRBJ1-3	19	TRBV5-4
CSARFGQETQYF	TGCAGTGCCCGCTTCGGGCAAGAGACCCAGTACTTC	-	many	TRBJ2-5	12	TRBV20-1
CASSFGRRSEAFF	TGTGCCAGCAGTTTCGGGAGACGGTCTGAAGCTTTCTTT	-	few	TRBJ1-1	13	TRBV12-3/TRBV12-4
CASSGSGGVQETQYF	TGTGCCAGCAGTGGTAGCGGGGGCGTCCAAGAGACCCAGTACTTC	TRBD2	few	TRBJ2-5	15	TRBV3-1
CASTPGGWGYEQYF	TGTGCCAGCACCCCAGGGGGCTGGGGGTACGAGCAGTACTTC	TRBD1	many	TRBJ2-7	14	TRBV12-3/TRBV12-4
CASSIAVNQETQYF	TGTGCCAGTAGTATAGCGGTAAACCAAGAGACCCAGTACTTC	-	-	TRBJ2-5	14	TRBV19
CASSPSGGETQYF	TGTGCCAGCAGCCCTTCTGGGGGGGAGACCCAGTACTTC	-	-	TRBJ2-5	13	TRBV7-2
CSASMKGVGNSPLHF	TGCAGTGCTAGTATGAAGGGAGTCGGTAATTCACCCCTCCACTTT	-	many	TRBJ1-6	15	TRBV20-1
CASRKDSSGRADEQFF	TGTGCCAGCCGAAAAGACTCTAGCGGGAGGGCCGATGAGCAGTTCTTC	TRBD2	many	TRBJ2-1	16	TRBV9
CASSYSPLSSTDEQFF	TGTGCCAGCAGTTACTCGCCCCTTTCATCGACCGATGAGCAGTTCTTC	-	few	TRBJ2-1	16	TRBV6-2/TRBV6-3
CSVNLAGGTDTQYF	TGCAGTGTCAACCTAGCGGGGGGCACAGATACGCAGTATTTT	TRBD2	-	TRBJ2-3	14	TRBV20-1
CAISDSGTSVIDEQFF	TGTGCCATCAGTGACTCCGGGACTAGCGTCATCGATGAGCAGTTCTTC	TRBD2	many	TRBJ2-1	16	TRBV10-3
CASSFRPSGPSVYNEQFF	TGTGCCAGCAGCTTCCGACCCAGCGGGCCCTCTGTCTACAATGAGCAGTTCTTC	-	few	TRBJ2-1	18	TRBV11-2
CASSFSRDTRFSGNTIYF	TGTGCCAGCAGTTTTAGCCGGGACACAAGATTTTCTGGAAACACCATATATTTT	-	-	TRBJ1-3	18	TRBV7-2
CSALGGEAYEQYF	TGCAGTGCTCTAGGGGGTGAGGCCTACGAGCAGTACTTC	-	few	TRBJ2-7	13	TRBV20-1
CAWSVLVNTEAFF	TGTGCCTGGAGTGTACTGGTGAACACTGAAGCTTTCTTT	-	-	TRBJ1-1	13	TRBV30
CAISDSLAGSNEQFF	TGTGCCATCAGTGACTCACTAGCGGGGAGCAATGAGCAGTTCTTC	TRBD2	many	TRBJ2-1	15	TRBV10-3
CSGRRAENEQFF	TGCAGTGGGCGCCGGGCGGAAAATGAGCAGTTCTTC	-	many	TRBJ2-1	12	TRBV20-1
CASSFDGAVAETQYF	TGTGCCAGCAGCTTTGACGGGGCCGTGGCAGAGACCCAGTACTTC	-	few	TRBJ2-5	15	TRBV7-2
CSAKVPGRGNYGYTF	TGCAGTGCTAAAGTTCCGGGCAGGGGGAACTATGGCTACACCTTC	TRBD1	many	TRBJ1-2	15	TRBV20-1
CASSLGAYTDTQYF	TGTGCCAGCAGTTTAGGGGCATACACAGATACGCAGTATTTT	-	many	TRBJ2-3	14	TRBV11-2
CASSYRRDRGYNEQFF	TGTGCCAGCAGCTACCGAAGGGACAGGGGCTACAATGAGCAGTTCTTC	TRBD1	many	TRBJ2-1	16	TRBV11-2
CASSLMYGSHNEQFF	TGTGCCAGCAGCTTAATGTACGGGTCCCACAATGAGCAGTTCTTC	-	many	TRBJ2-1	15	TRBV7-2
CASSPDSNYNEQFF	TGCGCCAGCAGTCCGGACAGCAACTACAATGAGCAGTTCTTC	-	many	TRBJ2-1	14	TRBV5-1
CASSPSRPDTQYF	TGCGCCAGCAGCCCCTCACGGCCAGATACGCAGTATTTT	-	many	TRBJ2-3	13	TRBV5-1
CASSYGLGSGNTIYF	TGTGCCAGCAGTTACGGGTTAGGGAGTGGAAACACCATATATTTT	-	many	TRBJ1-3	15	TRBV6-5
CASSIMGRARNEKLFF	TGCGCCAGCAGCATAATGGGGAGGGCTCGTAATGAAAAACTGTTTTTT	-	many	TRBJ1-4	16	TRBV5-1
CSAYRPTGGTGEQYF	TGCAGTGCTTACCGCCCGACAGGGGGGACTGGGGAGCAGTACTTC	TRBD1	once	TRBJ2-7	15	TRBV20-1
CANRDSTQETQYF	TGTGCCAACCGGGACAGCACTCAAGAGACCCAGTACTTC	TRBD1	many	TRBJ2-5	13	TRBV10-3
CASSMERGGGGTEAFF	TGTGCCAGTAGTATGGAAAGAGGAGGAGGGGGCACTGAAGCTTTCTTT	-	few	TRBJ1-1	16	TRBV19